What follows are 10 T cell receptor beta chains derived from one specimen sequenced in a study of blood T cell repertoires in COVID-19 (dated by TCRdb to about 2020). The library came from the immunoSEQ multiplex PCR assay. Not all clones reach the TCRdb copy of this immuneACCESS table, which keeps in-frame sequences only. Checked studies attribute under half of the gap to unresolved V genes and leave the rest unexplained. The sample records over 70,000 clones, approximately 89% of which are singletons. The ten largest clones represent roughly 5.5% of the sample. The sequenced sample consisted of peripheral blood. Receptor source: a man of 80 years or more with acute or convalescent COVID-19.

The V call is TRBV18, the J call TRBJ1-1; D is possibly TRBD1 (6 bases). V lost 3 bases, J lost 1 base, and 9 bases lay in between. The CDR3 runs to 14 residues. Germline values: CDR1 KGHSH, CDR2 LQKENI. Here the CDR3 reads CASSPGTQNTEAFF. The CDR3, as DNA: TGTGCCAGCTCACCGGGGACACAGAACACTGAAGCTTTCTTT.

The gene calls are TRBV30 and TRBJ1-6, with 12 positions matching TRBD1. CDR1 and CDR2 from the germline V gene are GTSNPN and SVGIG (reference sequence). The CDR3 is made up of 13 amino acids. CDR3 nucleotide sequence: TGTGGCCTGGGGACAGGGGGCAATTCACCCCTCCACTTT. This translates into CGLGTGGNSPLHF.

V usage is TRBV5-1 and J usage is TRBJ2-3; 7 bases fit TRBD2. With 4 bases clipped from V and 2 bases from J, the junction kept 7 bases outside the gene matches. The CDR3 has 15 residues. CDR1 and CDR2 (germline): SGHRS, YFSETQ. The CDR3 region has the DNA TGCGCCAGCAGCGGGGAAGCGGGGCCCACAGATACGCAGTATTTT. It yields the protein CASSGEAGPTDTQYF. Drawing the rest from reference TRBV5-1 and TRBJ2-3, the complete variable domain is KAGVTQTPRYLIKTRGQQVTLSCSPISGHRSVSWYQQTPGQGLQFLFEYFSETQRNKGNFPGRFSGRQFSNSRSEMNVSTLELGDSALYLCASSGEAGPTDTQYFGPGTRLTVL.

The chain has TRBV4-1 and TRBJ2-3, with TRBD2 matching 14 bases. Germline CDR1 MGHRA, CDR2 YSYEKL. V was pared by 1 base and J by 4 bases, with 10 bases of the junction left unmatched. The CDR3 has 19 residues. In nucleotides, the CDR3 is TGCGCCAGCAGCCAAGGACTAGCGGGAGGGCCTCGATGGGCAGATACGCAGTATTTT. The encoded protein is CASSQGLAGGPRWADTQYF.

The chain recombines TRBV7-7 with TRBJ2-3, with D tentatively TRBD1 (5 bases). Germline V gives CDR1 SSHAT, CDR2 FNYEAQ (reference sequence). This CDR3 region has 14 residues. Trimming left V 5 bases short and J 1 base short, with 10 bases between. The CDR3 DNA sequence: TGTGCCAGCAGCCCAAGGGGCGGCACAGATACGCAGTATTTT. Its protein is CASSPRGGTDTQYF.

This chain uses TRBV11-2 with TRBJ2-7, with D possibly being TRBD2 (5 bases). Germline lookup yields CDR1 SGHAT and CDR2 FQNNGV. The CDR3 is 13 residues long. V shed 6 bases and J shed 2 bases, with 11 bases lying between them. This CDR3 is CASSVGLTYEQYF. DNA of the CDR3: TGTGCCAGCAGTGTCGGACTGACCTACGAGCAGTACTTC.

The V call is TRBV3-1 (or the pseudogene TRBV3-2), the J call TRBJ1-4; a possible D gene is TRBD1 (6 bases). The CDR3 is 14 amino acids. V lost 6 bases, J lost 5 bases, and 13 bases lay in between. The germline V gene encodes CDR1 LGHDT and CDR2 YNNKEL (reference sequence). The CDR3: CASSHYRANEKLFF. The CDR3 nucleotides are TGTGCCAGCAGTCATTACAGGGCCAATGAAAAACTGTTTTTT.

The V and J genes are TRBV27 and TRBJ2-3, with 8 positions matching TRBD2. CDR1 and CDR2 from the germline V gene are MNHEY and SMNVEV (reference sequence). J lost 5 bases, V lost 6 bases, and 7 bases had no gene match. The CDR3 is made up of 14 amino acids. CDR3 sequence reads: CASRESGRGDTQYF. The DNA of the CDR3 is TGTGCCAGCAGAGAGAGCGGGAGAGGAGATACGCAGTATTTT.

J is TRBJ2-3 and V is TRBV3-1 (or the pseudogene TRBV3-2); TRBD2 is a possible D gene (6 bases). This CDR3 region has 15 residues. V was clipped by 2 bases and J by 6 bases, with 15 bases between them. The germline V gene has CDR1 LGHDT and CDR2 YNNKEL (reference sequence). The CDR3 DNA is TGTGCCAGCAGCCAAACGGGACTCGGGCTCGATACGCAGTATTTT. Encoded protein: CASSQTGLGLDTQYF.

The chain couples TRBV5-1 to TRBJ2-3; TRBD1 is a possible D gene (5 bases). Germline V gives CDR1 SGHRS, CDR2 YFSETQ. V lost 4 bases and J 3 bases, leaving 15 bases between the germline ends. The CDR3 sequence is 15 residues long. CDR3 amino acids: CASSRTEGVTDTQYF. CDR3 DNA sequence: TGCGCCAGCAGCCGTACAGAAGGGGTAACAGATACGCAGTATTTT.